These 26 T cell receptor beta chains were all obtained from the same sample, sequenced in a study of blood T cell repertoires in COVID-19. Assay used: immunoSEQ multiplex PCR; TCRdb lists only in-frame clones, some missing. The sample holds hundreds of thousands of clones, roughly 91% seen once. The sequenced sample was PBMCs or T cells enriched from blood (not recorded which). These receptor sequences come from a woman in her twenties or thirties with acute COVID-19.

The chain employs TRBV7-9 and TRBJ1-1, with TRBD1 as a possible D gene (5 bases). The CDR3 is made up of 13 amino acids. V lost 7 bases and J 4 bases, leaving 13 bases between the germline ends. Germline values: CDR1 SEHNR, CDR2 FQNEAQ (reference sequence). In DNA form, the CDR3 reads TGTGCCAGCATCGCAACAGGAAGCACTGAAGCTTTCTTT. It yields the protein CASIATGSTEAFF.

The chain links TRBV7-9 to TRBJ1-5, with 10 bases fitting TRBD1. The CDR3 is 16 residues long. The junction had 10 bases not matched to a gene; V was cut back by 3 bases and J by 8 bases. The germline V gene encodes CDR1 SEHNR and CDR2 FQNEAQ (reference sequence). The CDR3 sequence is CASSFSGQGPHKPQHF. The CDR3 coding sequence is TGTGCCAGCAGCTTTTCGGGACAGGGGCCCCATAAGCCCCAGCATTTT.

The V call is TRBV6-5, the J call TRBJ2-1, with D possibly matching TRBD2 (7 bases). The germline gives CDR1 MNHEY, CDR2 SVGAGI. With 8 bases removed from V and 5 bases from J, the gap between germline ends came to 16 bases. This CDR3 comprises 14 residues. The CDR3 coding sequence is TGTGCCAGCCGGTCCGAGGGGGGGAACAATGAGCAGTTCTTC. Translating it yields CASRSEGGNNEQFF.

J is TRBJ2-1 and V is TRBV13; 9 nucleotides agree with TRBD2. The CDR3 is 15 residues long. Germline-derived CDR1 and CDR2 are PRHDT and FYEKMQ (reference sequence). V lost 5 bases to trimming and J lost 9 bases; unmatched junction nucleotides: 11. CDR3 in amino acids: CASSRSAGGSSEQFF. The CDR3 nucleotides read TGTGCCAGCAGCCGATCAGCGGGGGGTTCGAGTGAGCAGTTCTTC.

The rearrangement links TRBV6-5 to TRBJ1-1; D not certain. The CDR3 extends over 13 amino acids. V gave up 0 bases and J gave up 4 bases, with 6 bases separating them. Looked up from germline, CDR1 is MNHEY and CDR2 is SVGAGI. CDR3 sequence (DNA): TGTGCCAGCAGTTACTCCTTGGCCACTGAAGCTTTCTTT. This translates into CASSYSLATEAFF.

In nucleotides, the CDR3 is TGTGCCAGCAGTACAGGGTCAGGTGGGACCCAGTACTTC. Translation: CASSTGSGGTQYF. This chain joins TRBV6-5 and TRBJ2-5, with D perhaps matching TRBD1 (6 bases). The CDR3 has 13 amino acids. V gave up 5 bases and J gave up 7 bases, with 14 bases separating them. Germline V gene sequence: CDR1 MNHEY, CDR2 SVGAGI.

The genes are TRBV4-1 and TRBJ1-6, with D perhaps TRBD1 (6 bases). V lost 1 base to trimming and J lost 6 bases, with 13 bases between them. The germline gives CDR1 MGHRA, CDR2 YSYEKL. This CDR3 is built from 16 residues. The CDR3 nucleotides are TGCGCCAGCAGCCAAGTTGCTGGGACAACTAATTCACCCCTCCACTTT. Translation: CASSQVAGTTNSPLHF.

The chain is built from TRBV15 and TRBJ2-7; TRBD1 aligns across 7 bases. The J segment lost 5 bases and the V segment lost 4 bases, leaving 8 bases of the junction unmatched. Germline CDR1 is LNHNV and CDR2 is YYDKDF (reference sequence). This CDR3 is built from 14 residues. CDR3 sequence reads: CATSTGQAPHEQYF. The CDR3, as DNA: TGTGCCACCAGCACCGGACAGGCCCCCCACGAGCAGTACTTC.

The chain combines TRBV6-5 with TRBJ1-5, with TRBD1 as a possible D gene (5 bases). The CDR3 covers 13 residues. Between the trimmed V and J ends, which lost 7 bases and 3 bases, there was a span of 10 bases. Germline V CDR1 and CDR2: MNHEY, SVGAGI. CDR3 sequence: CASKRGDNQPQHF. The CDR3 DNA is TGTGCCAGCAAAAGGGGCGACAATCAGCCCCAGCATTTT.

V and J are TRBV29-1 and TRBJ1-2; perhaps TRBD1 as D (6 bases). This CDR3 has 15 residues. Between the trimmed V and J ends, which lost 3 bases and 3 bases, there was a span of 17 bases. Looked up from germline, CDR1 is SQVTM and CDR2 is ANQGSEA. The CDR3 loop reads CSVEGVAGVDYGYTF. In nucleotides, the CDR3 is TGCAGCGTTGAGGGGGTGGCAGGGGTGGACTATGGCTACACCTTC. Full variable domain (outside the CDR3, taken from reference TRBV29-1 and TRBJ1-2): SAVISQKPSRDICQRGTSLTIQCQVDSQVTMMFWYRQQPGQSLTLIATANQGSEATYESGFVIDKFPISRPNLTFSTLTVSNMSPEDSSIYLCSVEGVAGVDYGYTFGSGTRLTVV.

This chain connects TRBV7-8 to TRBJ1-6, with TRBD1 matching over 7 bases. Germline loops: CDR1 SGHVS, CDR2 FQNEAQ. The CDR3 extends over 15 amino acids. With V trimmed by 4 bases and J by 10 bases, 10 bases remained unmatched. Here the CDR3 reads CASSSTGVTGSPLHF. DNA for the CDR3: TGTGCCAGCAGCTCTACAGGGGTTACTGGATCACCCCTCCACTTT.

The chain has TRBV3-1 (or the pseudogene TRBV3-2) and TRBJ1-2; 8 bases are a match to TRBD1. The CDR3 is 13 amino acids. Germline V CDR1 and CDR2: LGHDT, YNNKEL (reference sequence). The ends lost 5 bases at V and 8 bases at J; junction bases unmatched: 7. CDR3 bases: TGTGCCAGCAGCGGGACAGGTCGCAGCGGCTACACCTTC. It encodes CASSGTGRSGYTF.

The genes are TRBV10-2 and TRBJ1-5, with TRBD1 as a possible D gene (5 bases). Per the germline V gene, CDR1 is WSHSY and CDR2 is SAAADI. V lost 6 bases to trimming and J lost 2 bases, with 14 bases between them. The CDR3 has 15 amino acids. DNA for the CDR3: TGCGCCAGCAGCCTACTCGGAGGGGGCAATCAGCCCCAGCATTTT. It translates to CASSLLGGGNQPQHF.

The CDR3 sequence is CASSSLGEKLFF. In DNA form, the CDR3 reads TGTGCCAGCAGTTCACTCGGTGAAAAACTGTTTTTT. This chain links TRBV28 with TRBJ1-4; D unresolved. V lost 4 bases and J lost 7, with 7 bases in between. CDR3 size: 12 residues. The germline CDR1 and CDR2 sequences are MDHEN and SYDVKM.

The V and J genes are TRBV5-4 and TRBJ1-2; TRBD1 agrees at 9 bases. After removal of 2 bases from V and 8 bases from J, the junction contained 13 bases not matched to a gene. This CDR3 region has 16 residues. The V gene's germline CDR1 is SGHNT and CDR2 YYREEE (reference sequence). DNA of the CDR3: TGTGCCAGCAGCTTTCGCAAAACAGGGGGCAGAAGCGGCTACACCTTC. It yields the protein CASSFRKTGGRSGYTF. Drawing the rest from reference TRBV5-4 and TRBJ1-2, the complete variable domain is ETGVTQSPTHLIKTRGQQVTLRCSSQSGHNTVSWYQQALGQGPQFIFQYYREEENGRGNFPPRFSGLQFPNYSSELNVNALELDDSALYLCASSFRKTGGRSGYTFGSGTRLTVV.

For this clone: Other nucleotide sequences in the sample specify the same CDR3. V usage is TRBV3-1 (or the pseudogene TRBV3-2) and J usage is TRBJ1-5; possibly TRBD1 for D (6 bases). The germline V gene has CDR1 LGHDT and CDR2 YNNKEL (reference sequence). The CDR3 runs to 15 residues. Trimming cost V 0 bases and J 1 base, with 7 bases left between them. This CDR3 is CASSQDRGSNQPQHF. The CDR3 bases are TGTGCCAGCAGCCAAGACAGGGGCAGCAATCAGCCCCAGCATTTT.

This chain joins TRBV7-3 and TRBJ2-2; the match to TRBD1 covers 8 bases. V shed 4 bases, J shed 3 bases, and the junction held 4 bases outside the gene matches. CDR1 SGHTA and CDR2 FQGTGA come from the germline V gene. The CDR3 is 15 residues long. CDR3 nucleotides: TGTGCCAGCAGCTGGACAGGGACCCACACCGGGGAGCTGTTTTTT. The encoded protein is CASSWTGTHTGELFF. The full variable domain, completed using reference TRBV7-3 and TRBJ2-2, is GAGVSQTPSNKVTEKGKYVELRCDPISGHTALYWYRQSLGQGPEFLIYFQGTGAADDSGLPNDRFFAVRPEGSVSTLKIQRTERGDSAVYLCASSWTGTHTGELFFGEGSRLTVL.

The J gene is TRBJ1-2, the V gene TRBV6-2 or TRBV6-3; 7 bases map to TRBD1. The CDR3 runs 15 residues. The V gene end was trimmed by 0 bases and the J gene end by 0 bases; junction bases not matched to a gene: 1. The germline CDR1 and CDR2 sequences are MNHEY and SVGEGT. The CDR3 reads CASSYSTGTNYGYTF. The CDR3 DNA follows: TGTGCCAGCAGTTACTCGACAGGGACTAACTATGGCTACACCTTC.

The V gene is TRBV28, the J gene TRBJ1-1; D not resolved. CDR3 length: 11 residues. V lost 3 bases, J lost 12 bases, and 11 bases lay in between. The germline V gene has CDR1 MDHEN and CDR2 SYDVKM. CDR3 region: CASSFVGAPFF. The CDR3 region has the DNA TGTGCCAGCAGTTTCGTAGGAGCGCCTTTCTTT.

The CDR3 loop is CASRSDRLRTEAFF. The CDR3 DNA sequence: TGTGCCAGCAGATCGGACAGGTTGCGGACTGAAGCTTTCTTT. The V and J genes are TRBV6-5 and TRBJ1-1, with 7 bases matching TRBD1. V trimming: 6 bases; J trimming: 5 bases; junction bases outside the gene matches: 9. This CDR3 is 14 amino acids long. The germline CDR1 and CDR2 sequences are MNHEY and SVGAGI.

The J gene is TRBJ2-5, the V gene TRBV6-5; 8 bases line up with TRBD1. Trimming took 0 bases from V and 4 from J; bases not matched to a gene: 1. The V gene's germline CDR1 is MNHEY and CDR2 SVGAGI. The CDR3 is 14 amino acids. CDR3 nucleotides: TGTGCCAGCAGTTACTCGACAGGGGTAGAGACCCAGTACTTC. Its protein is CASSYSTGVETQYF.

The chain has TRBV18 and TRBJ1-1; possible D gene TRBD1, 6 bases. Germline V gene sequence: CDR1 KGHSH, CDR2 LQKENI. The CDR3 runs to 11 residues. The V gene lost 3 bases and the J gene lost 8 bases, with 7 bases spanning the gap. The CDR3 bases are TGTGCCAGCTCACCCGGGACAGAAGCTTTCTTT. Residues: CASSPGTEAFF.

The chain carries TRBV5-1 and TRBJ1-2, with D perhaps matching TRBD1 (6 bases). In germline, CDR1 is SGHRS, CDR2 YFSETQ. Deletions cut 4 bases from V and 6 bases from J, with 22 bases between. The CDR3 length is 16 residues. CDR3 sequence: CASSPGWGRGEDGYTF. CDR3 DNA sequence: TGCGCCAGCAGCCCTGGCTGGGGGCGCGGAGAGGATGGCTACACCTTC.

The rearrangement uses TRBV12-3 or TRBV12-4 and TRBJ2-3; tentatively, D is TRBD1 (5 bases). V lost 8 bases to trimming and J lost 6 bases, with 15 bases between them. The length of the CDR3 is 13 residues. The CDR3 loop reads CASGTLQGDTQYF. CDR3 nucleotides: TGTGCCAGCGGAACTTTGCAGGGCGATACGCAGTATTTT.

The rearrangement joins TRBV27 to TRBJ2-6; D may be TRBD1 (6 bases). This CDR3 contains 15 residues. Trimming stripped 6 bases from V and 0 bases from J, with 9 bases between. Germline CDR1 reads MNHEY; CDR2 reads SMNVEV (reference sequence). The CDR3 DNA is TGTGCCAGCAGGGACAGTTTCTCTGGGGCCAACGTCCTGACTTTC. It encodes CASRDSFSGANVLTF.

The gene calls are TRBV3-1 (or the pseudogene TRBV3-2) and TRBJ2-7, with a possible D match to TRBD1 (6 bases). The CDR3 has 14 amino acids. Trimming shortened V by 1 base and J by 5 bases, and 12 bases separated the two germline ends. CDR1 LGHDT and CDR2 YNNKEL come from the germline V gene (reference sequence). The DNA of the CDR3 is TGTGCCAGCAGCCAAGGTACAGGGCGCAACGAGCAGTACTTC. Translating it yields CASSQGTGRNEQYF.